This TCR beta chain is from a study of blood T cell repertoires in COVID-19. With 4 bases removed from V and 1 base from J, the gap between germline ends came to 15 bases. Germline V gives CDR1 SGHKS, CDR2 YYEKEE (reference sequence). This CDR3 region has 16 residues. TCRdb keeps only in-frame clones here, not all; method: immunoSEQ multiplex PCR. This sample has roughly 250,000 clones, with about four fifths found just once. V is TRBV5-5 and J is TRBJ1-5; unclear D gene. The sample consisted of PBMCs or T cells enriched from blood (not recorded which). This receptor was identified in a woman in her forties who had been exposed to COVID-19. The CDR3 reads CASSPLGGWSNQPQHF. In DNA, the CDR3 is TGTGCCAGCAGCCCCCTCGGAGGGTGGAGCAATCAGCCCCAGCATTTT.